This T cell receptor (beta chain) is from a study of OX40 agonist ivuxolimab in advanced cancers. Overall study context: Administration of intravenous ivuxolimab to patients occurred every 2 weeks at 0.01 to 10 mg/kg. Dose-escalation patients suffered from hepatocellular carcinoma, melanoma, renal cell or head and neck cancer. General observations from the study: Among the lowest levels of clonal expansion were found in partial responders at 0.1-3.0 mg/kg.

Sequencing used immunoSEQ multiplex PCR; TCRdb keeps in-frame clones, though not all of them. The repertoire holds over 35,000 clones, around three quarters seen once, with roughly 20% in the top ten. Germline V gene lookup returns CDR1 SGHNT and CDR2 YYREEE (reference sequence). V lost 4 bases, J lost 7 bases, and 10 bases stayed unmatched. There are 14 residues in the CDR3. Cycle 7 day 1, cycle 4 day 1, and baseline were the timepoints at which blood was sampled. This clone was counted between two and nine times. Its antigen is unknown. The material was CD4+ or CD8+ T cells sorted from blood, obtained in a trial of the OX40 agonist ivuxolimab. The chain joins TRBV5-4 to TRBJ1-2, with 7 positions matching TRBD1. This receptor was obtained from an adult with an advanced solid tumor such as melanoma, head and neck, liver or kidney cancer. The CDR3 nucleotides are TGTGCCAGCAGCCGAACCGACAGGGCCAGTGGCTACACCTTC. It specifies CASSRTDRASGYTF.